A selection of T cell receptor beta chains follows, all from one sample in a study of blood T cell repertoires in COVID-19. The repertoire was sequenced with immunoSEQ multiplex PCR; TCRdb's copy has only in-frame clones and lacks some. The sample holds over 150,000 clones, more than 85% seen once. Sequenced: peripheral blood. The receptors were gathered from a man aged 25-45 years with acute or convalescent COVID-19. Both conserved end residues are part of each CDR3. D genes are given only for firm matches. The size of a clone is reported for some rows only, either as once, few or many, or as a class for expanded clones.

abundance	v_gene	d_gene	j_gene	CDR3aa	CDR3nt
.	TRBV6-1	TRBD2	TRBJ2-5	CASSDQRGAGETQYF	TGTGCCAGCAGTGACCAGCGGGGGGCCGGGGAGACCCAGTACTTC
.	TRBV13	TRBD1	TRBJ2-7	CASSLIDRGSSEQYF	TGTGCCAGCAGCTTAATAGACAGGGGGTCAAGCGAGCAGTACTTC
.	TRBV18	.	TRBJ1-6	CASSTDLNSPLHF	TGTGCCAGCTCGACCGACTTGAATTCACCCCTCCACTTT
.	TRBV5-1	TRBD1	TRBJ2-5	CASSRGQGAETQYF	TGCGCCAGCAGCCGCGGACAGGGGGCAGAGACCCAGTACTTC
.	TRBV5-1	.	TRBJ1-1	CASSWALGGTEAFF	TGCGCCAGCAGCTGGGCTTTGGGAGGTACTGAAGCTTTCTTT
.	TRBV2	.	TRBJ1-1	CASSGHLNTEAFF	TGTGCCAGCAGTGGACACCTGAACACTGAAGCTTTCTTT
.	TRBV19	TRBD2	TRBJ2-1	CASSIVAGGRNEQFF	TGTGCCAGTAGTATAGTAGCGGGAGGGCGCAATGAGCAGTTCTTC
.	TRBV29-1	.	TRBJ2-5	CSVAPTRQETQYF	TGCAGCGTTGCCCCTACCCGACAAGAGACCCAGTACTTC
.	TRBV6-5	TRBD1	TRBJ1-2	CASSPSGGGRAGYTF	TGTGCCAGCAGTCCATCGGGAGGGGGCAGAGCTGGCTACACCTTC
.	TRBV11-2	TRBD1	TRBJ2-1	CASSLDSGTGRRYNEQFF	TGTGCCAGCAGCTTAGACTCCGGGACAGGTAGACGGTACAATGAGCAGTTCTTC
.	TRBV29-1	TRBD1	TRBJ2-3	CSVVGQGYTDTQYF	TGCAGCGTCGTGGGACAGGGGTATACAGATACGCAGTATTTT
.	TRBV30	.	TRBJ2-2	CAWSRTRTGRAGELFF	TGTGCCTGGAGCCGAACGAGGACAGGGAGGGCCGGGGAGCTGTTTTTT
.	TRBV19	.	TRBJ2-3	CASSAPGLSTDTQYF	TGTGCCAGTAGCGCTCCGGGACTTAGCACAGATACGCAGTATTTT
.	TRBV7-2	.	TRBJ2-2	CASSFQGWGNTGELFF	TGTGCCAGCAGCTTCCAGGGGTGGGGTAACACCGGGGAGCTGTTTTTT
few	TRBV18	TRBD1	TRBJ1-6	CASSPHPPARQGGRSPLHF	TGTGCCAGCTCACCCCACCCCCCCGCACGACAGGGAGGTAGATCACCCCTCCACTTT
.	TRBV6-5	.	TRBJ1-1	CASSYADTEAFF	TGTGCCAGCAGTTACGCGGACACTGAAGCTTTCTTT
.	TRBV29-1	.	TRBJ1-1	CSVSGSQYTEAFF	TGCAGCGTTTCAGGGTCTCAATACACTGAAGCTTTCTTT
.	TRBV6-5	.	TRBJ2-7	CASTRNPRGVYEQYF	TGTGCCAGCACCCGTAACCCCAGAGGCGTCTACGAGCAGTACTTC
.	TRBV29-1	TRBD2	TRBJ2-5	CSVDLVLSGTSTPGGPLETQYF	TGCAGCGTTGACCTTGTCCTCTCCGGGACTAGCACACCGGGCGGACCTTTGGAGACCCAGTACTTC
.	TRBV6-5	TRBD1	TRBJ1-2	CASITTGRYYGYTF	TGTGCCAGCATCACGACAGGGAGATACTATGGCTACACCTTC
.	TRBV5-1	TRBD1	TRBJ1-2	CASSRDRGFSNGYTF	TGCGCCAGCAGCCGGGACAGGGGTTTTAGCAATGGCTACACCTTC
.	TRBV18	.	TRBJ1-1	CASSPARATEAFF	TGTGCCAGCTCACCGGCCAGGGCCACTGAAGCTTTCTTT
.	TRBV3-1/TRBV3-2	TRBD2	TRBJ2-1	CASSQDLLAGRNNEQFF	TGTGCCAGCAGCCAAGACCTACTAGCGGGGCGAAACAATGAGCAGTTCTTC
.	TRBV5-6	TRBD2	TRBJ2-7	CASSWRLAGGGGEQYF	TGTGCCAGCAGCTGGAGACTAGCGGGAGGGGGCGGCGAGCAGTACTTC
.	TRBV28	.	TRBJ2-2	CASSLAGYANTGELFF	TGTGCCAGCAGTTTAGCCGGTTACGCGAACACCGGGGAGCTGTTTTTT
.	TRBV19	.	TRBJ1-5	CASSIEMNTGAQPQHF	TGTGCCAGTAGTATAGAGATGAACACTGGGGCTCAGCCCCAGCATTTT
.	TRBV3-1/TRBV3-2	.	TRBJ2-1	CASSQEPLASLYEQFF	TGTGCCAGCAGCCAAGAACCTCTAGCGTCATTATATGAGCAGTTCTTC
.	TRBV3-1/TRBV3-2	.	TRBJ1-2	CASSSTRGYTF	TGTGCCAGCAGCAGCACTAGGGGCTACACCTTC
.	TRBV12-3/TRBV12-4	.	TRBJ2-2	CASSWTVLGELFF	TGTGCCAGCAGTTGGACAGTCCTCGGGGAGCTGTTTTTT
.	TRBV6-5	.	TRBJ1-2	CASTPQGNYGYTF	TGTGCCAGCACCCCACAGGGAAACTATGGCTACACCTTC
.	TRBV20-1	TRBD1	TRBJ2-2	CSASYQGARNTGELFF	TGCAGTGCTAGTTACCAGGGGGCTCGGAACACCGGGGAGCTGTTTTTT
.	TRBV30	TRBD2	TRBJ2-3	CAWIAVEGGRNVPTDTQYF	TGTGCCTGGATCGCAGTAGAGGGCGGGAGGAATGTACCCACAGATACGCAGTATTTT
.	TRBV23-1	.	TRBJ2-3	CARFGTQYF	TGCGCCAGGTTCGGTACGCAGTATTTT
.	TRBV4-2	.	TRBJ2-1	CASSLGEGGYNEQFF	TGTGCCAGCAGTCTAGGGGAGGGGGGATACAATGAGCAGTTCTTC
.	TRBV19	TRBD1	TRBJ1-2	CASSPGQGRLGGYTF	TGTGCCAGTAGTCCGGGACAGGGCCGCCTGGGTGGCTACACCTTC